The present T cell receptor (beta chain) was sequenced within a study of shared clonotypes between healthy human individuals. Regarding the study as a whole: Clonotype sharing among donors was expected to depend on sequencing depth.

On this clone itself: Its antigen is still unknown.

Deep level was the assay's run setting. The DNA input per sorted-subset replicate PCR was 200 ng, corresponding to 30,000 or so T cell genomes. Clones were sequenced by immunoSEQ multiplex PCR, and TCRdb holds only the in-frame ones, with some missing. The table includes 2,500,000 or so clones, 85% to 95% detected once. Trimming cost V 1 base and J 3 bases; bases outside gene matches: 2. This CDR3 contains 15 residues. Germline CDR1 SEHNR, CDR2 FQNEAQ (reference sequence). Healthy and HIV-negative, the adult donors had no recent acute infections or vaccinations. The sequence came from a man aged 18 to 29 in good health. Some clones in this sample may be carry-over from other donors' samples. Sequenced input: naive CD4+ T cells from PBMCs. Subset defined: CD45RA+ positively selected. The chain employs TRBV7-9 and TRBJ2-3; 9 nucleotides agree with TRBD2. DNA for the CDR3: TGTGCCAGCAGCTTAGGTAGCGGGAGTACAGATACGCAGTATTTT. It encodes CASSLGSGSTDTQYF. Combining the CDR3 with reference TRBV7-9 and TRBJ2-3 gives the whole variable domain DTGVSQNPRHKITKRGQNVTFRCDPISEHNRLYWYRQTLGQGPEFLTYFQNEAQLEKSRLLSDRFSAERPKGSFSTLEIQRTEQGDSAMYLCASSLGSGSTDTQYFGPGTRLTVL.